Below are 31 T cell receptor beta chains sequenced from a single sample in a study of identical twins. TCRdb re-derived calls from the 5' RACE reads in MiXCR, one entry per CDR3 protein. The table records 500,000 to 650,000 distinct CDR3 sequences, just over 7% of them present only once. Another study also made use of these data, one on yellow fever vaccine responses in identical twins.

The sample comprised PBMCs. The receptors were gathered from a woman aged 18-29 years in good health.

The V and J genes are TRBV25-1 and TRBJ2-5; the D is unclear. The CDR3 sequence is 14 residues long. The germline V gene encodes CDR1 MGHDK and CDR2 SYGVNS. The V and J ends lost 1 base and 7 bases respectively, with 13 bases between them. The CDR3 DNA is TGTGCCAGCAGTGAATTTCACTACCGGGCGACCCAGTACTTC. It translates to CASSEFHYRATQYF.

The CDR3 sequence is CASSQDPSGRATEQFF. The DNA for the CDR3 is TGTGCCAGCAGCCAAGATCCCAGCGGGAGGGCCACCGAGCAGTTCTTC. V usage is TRBV3-1 and J usage is TRBJ2-1; 10 bases agree with TRBD2. Germline CDR1 reads LGHDT; CDR2 reads YNNKEL (reference sequence). The CDR3 consists of 16 residues. Trimming at V came to 0 bases and at J to 10 bases, leaving 9 bases not matched to a gene.

V and J are TRBV6-5 and TRBJ2-3; 8 bases are a match to TRBD2. Unmatched junction bases numbered 7, after V lost 0 bases and J lost 2 bases. From germline, CDR1 is MNHEY and CDR2 SVGAGI. CDR3 length: 17 amino acids. CDR3 sequence reads: CASSYSGLGMITDTQYF. In DNA, the CDR3 is TGTGCCAGCAGTTACTCGGGACTAGGAATGATCACAGATACGCAGTATTTT.

The V call is TRBV29-1, the J call TRBJ2-3; possibly TRBD1 or TRBD2 for D (6 bases each). The V end was cut by 1 base, the J end by 4 bases, with 12 bases between. Germline-derived CDR1 and CDR2 are SQVTM and ANQGSEA. CDR3 length equals 14 residues. Here the CDR3 reads CSVEATGRPDTQYF. CDR3 nucleotides: TGCAGCGTTGAAGCTACAGGGAGGCCAGATACGCAGTATTTT.

This clonotype was observed a few times. The CDR3 protein is CASSFVLAGGGRDTEAFF. CDR3 nucleotides: TGTGCCAGCAGCTTTGTGTTGGCGGGAGGGGGCCGCGACACTGAAGCTTTCTTT. V gene TRBV11-2 combines with J gene TRBJ1-1, with TRBD1 matching over 7 bases. Looked up from germline, CDR1 is SGHAT and CDR2 is FQNNGV. The CDR3 has 18 residues. V shed 3 bases, J shed 3 bases, and the junction held 16 bases outside the gene matches.

There are a few counts of this clonotype. The V and J genes are TRBV6-5 and TRBJ1-1; weak D call: TRBD1 (5 bases). Trimming took off 0 bases at V and 5 bases at J, with 16 bases between the two ends. Germline V gene sequence: CDR1 MNHEY, CDR2 SVGAGI. This CDR3 has 16 residues. Here the CDR3 reads CASSYSNPGPRTEAFF. In nucleotides, the CDR3 is TGTGCCAGCAGTTACTCAAACCCGGGACCGAGGACTGAAGCTTTCTTT.

This clonotype was counted ten times or more. The chain carries TRBV20-1 and TRBJ1-1; the D is unclear. The CDR3 contains 13 residues. The germline gives CDR1 DFQATT, CDR2 SNEGSKA (reference sequence). The ends were cut back, 1 base at V and 1 base at J, with 7 bases in the middle. The CDR3 spells CSARVPPNTEAFF. CDR3 coding DNA: TGCAGTGCTAGAGTACCACCGAACACTGAAGCTTTCTTT.

This chain joins TRBV7-2 and TRBJ2-5; D remains ambiguous. V lost 2 bases and J 0 bases, leaving 13 bases between the germline ends. Germline assignment: CDR1 SGHTA and CDR2 FQGNSA. CDR3 length equals 16 residues. The CDR3 is CASSLILVRYQETQYF. The DNA for the CDR3 is TGTGCCAGCAGCTTAATCCTTGTAAGGTACCAAGAGACCCAGTACTTC.

The chain joins TRBV7-2 to TRBJ2-6; no clear D. The CDR3 has 14 amino acids. Germline V gene lookup returns CDR1 SGHTA and CDR2 FQGNSA. V was cut by 5 bases and J by 0 bases, with 5 bases left in between. CDR3 residues: CASSTDSGANVLTF. In nucleotides, the CDR3 is TGTGCCAGCAGCACAGACTCTGGGGCCAACGTCCTGACTTTC.

This clonotype was counted at least ten times. V usage is TRBV20-1 and J usage is TRBJ2-1, with 7 positions matching TRBD1. The germline V gene encodes CDR1 DFQATT and CDR2 SNEGSKA (reference sequence). The CDR3 is made up of 16 amino acids. Unmatched junction bases numbered 8, after V lost 1 base and J lost 2 bases. The DNA for the CDR3 is TGCAGTGCTAGAGGAGAAGGGCAGGGGGCCTACAATGAGCAGTTCTTC. Translating it yields CSARGEGQGAYNEQFF.

There are a few counts of this clonotype. The genes are TRBV6-5 and TRBJ2-5, with a weak D call TRBD1 (6 bases). This CDR3 is 16 amino acids long. CDR1 is MNHEY, CDR2 SVGAGI, per germline. V was pared by 3 bases and J by 1 base, with 15 bases between. CDR3 DNA: TGTGCCAGCAGTTATTATTCCGGGACATCCCAAGAGACCCAGTACTTC. Encoded protein: CASSYYSGTSQETQYF.

There are many counts of this clonotype. The chain uses TRBV15 and TRBJ1-4, with a tentative D call TRBD1 (6 bases). Trimming took 4 bases from V and 5 from J, leaving 8 bases between them. The CDR3 runs 13 residues. Germline V CDR1 and CDR2: LNHNV, YYDKDF (reference sequence). CDR3 sequence reads: CATSTQGNEKLFF. CDR3 nucleotide sequence: TGTGCCACCAGCACACAGGGAAATGAAAAACTGTTTTTT. The whole variable domain, filled in from reference TRBV15 and TRBJ1-4, reads DAMVIQNPRYQVTQFGKPVTLSCSQTLNHNVMYWYQQKSSQAPKLLFHYYDKDFNNEADTPDNFQSRRPNTSFCFLDIRSPGLGDTAMYLCATSTQGNEKLFFGSGTQLSVL.

V usage is TRBV29-1 and J usage is TRBJ1-1; 7 nucleotides agree with TRBD1. The trim removed 6 bases at V and 1 base at J, leaving 5 bases unmatched. This CDR3 has 13 amino acids. The V gene's germline CDR1 is SQVTM and CDR2 ANQGSEA. CDR3 bases: TGCAGCGTCCGACAGGGAGCGAACACTGAAGCTTTCTTT. Translating it yields CSVRQGANTEAFF.

The chain employs TRBV10-3 and TRBJ2-1; 11 positions agree with TRBD2. CDR1 is ENHRY and CDR2 is SYGVKD in the germline V gene. This CDR3 has 15 amino acids. The trim removed 8 bases at V and 2 bases at J, leaving 5 bases unmatched. The CDR3, as DNA: TGTGCCATCGGGACTAGCGGACCAACCTACAATGAGCAGTTCTTC. Residues: CAIGTSGPTYNEQFF.

There are a few counts of this clonotype. V gene TRBV5-5 combines with J gene TRBJ2-4; D perhaps matches TRBD1 (6 bases). Trimming left V 4 bases short and J 5 bases short, with 10 bases between. CDR1 and CDR2 from the germline V gene are SGHKS and YYEKEE (reference sequence). The CDR3 has 13 amino acids. The CDR3 loop reads CASSQDSENIQYF. CDR3 coding DNA: TGTGCCAGCAGCCAGGACAGCGAAAACATTCAGTACTTC.

The table lists this clonotype with a few counts. The rearrangement joins TRBV7-9 to TRBJ2-7, with TRBD1 matching 7 bases. Germline CDR1 and CDR2: SEHNR and FQNEAQ (reference sequence). The CDR3 runs to 13 residues. V shed 10 bases and J 6 bases; nucleotides not matched to a gene: 12. The CDR3 DNA reads TGTGCCACATCAGAGGGGGCTGCTCGCGAGCAGTACGTC. Protein: CATSEGAAREQYV.

This clonotype was counted at least ten times. This chain joins TRBV12-3 or TRBV12-4 and TRBJ1-1; no clear D gene. CDR3 size: 13 residues. V was clipped by 6 bases and J by 0 bases, with 8 bases between them. CDR3 loop: CASSKAVNTEAFF. The CDR3 bases are TGTGCCAGCAGCAAGGCGGTGAACACTGAAGCTTTCTTT.

This chain joins TRBV5-1 and TRBJ2-1; tentative D call: TRBD2 (6 bases). Trimming stripped 3 bases from V and 2 bases from J, with 12 bases between. The V gene's germline CDR1 is SGHRS and CDR2 YFSETQ. This CDR3 region has 15 residues. CDR3 DNA sequence: TGCGCCAGCAGCTCCCCGGGGGAGACCTACAATGAGCAGTTCTTC. Amino acid sequence: CASSSPGETYNEQFF.

The chain joins TRBV20-1 to TRBJ1-4; D remains unclear. Trimming shortened V by 0 bases and J by 5 bases, and 13 bases separated the two germline ends. The CDR3 has 15 amino acids. Per the germline V gene, CDR1 is DFQATT and CDR2 is SNEGSKA (reference sequence). The CDR3 loop reads CSARDSRAGNEKLFF. CDR3 bases: TGCAGTGCTAGAGATTCGAGGGCCGGGAATGAAAAACTGTTTTTT.

This clonotype has only a few counts. The chain links TRBV6-5 to TRBJ2-2, with D maybe TRBD1 (6 bases). CDR3 length equals 16 residues. Looked up from germline, CDR1 is MNHEY and CDR2 is SVGAGI. Trimming removed 0 bases at V and 4 bases at J, with 12 bases between. Here the CDR3 reads CASSYSSTGFTGELFF. The DNA for the CDR3 is TGTGCCAGCAGTTACTCGAGTACAGGGTTCACCGGGGAGCTGTTTTTT.

The V and J genes are TRBV4-1 and TRBJ2-5, with TRBD1 as a possible D gene (5 bases). The ends were cut back, 4 bases at V and 4 bases at J, with 13 bases in the middle. This CDR3 contains 14 residues. In germline, CDR1 is MGHRA, CDR2 YSYEKL. CDR3: CASSRSQVAETQYF. CDR3 bases: TGCGCCAGCAGCCGATCACAGGTGGCAGAGACCCAGTACTTC.

There are a few counts of this clonotype. The V and J genes are TRBV6-1 and TRBJ1-5; D may be TRBD1 (6 bases). V dropped 7 bases and J dropped 4 bases, with 17 bases sitting between them. Germline CDR1 MNHNS, CDR2 SASEGT. The length of the CDR3 is 15 residues. DNA of the CDR3: TGTGCCAGCATCCAACAGGGAAATATGAATCAGCCCCAGCATTTT. Residues: CASIQQGNMNQPQHF.

This clonotype was counted a few times. The rearrangement uses TRBV6-6 and TRBJ1-4, with D perhaps TRBD1 (5 bases). This CDR3 is built from 12 residues. Germline V gene data show CDR1 as MNHNY and CDR2 as SVGAGI (reference sequence). The V end lost 8 bases, the J end lost 5 bases, and 9 bases lay between the germline ends. CDR3: CASGDLNEKLFF. The CDR3 DNA reads as TGTGCCAGCGGGGACCTGAATGAAAAACTGTTTTTT.

This clonotype was detected many times. This chain uses TRBV4-1 with TRBJ2-1; possibly TRBD1 or TRBD2 for D (5 bases each). Trimming removed 0 bases at V and 9 bases at J, with 9 bases between. This CDR3 is 13 amino acids long. Germline-derived CDR1 and CDR2 are MGHRA and YSYEKL. The CDR3 DNA sequence: TGCGCCAGCAGCCAAGATCGGGGCATTGAGCAGTTCTTC. Protein product: CASSQDRGIEQFF.

There are many counts of this clonotype. The rearrangement links TRBV3-1 to TRBJ1-5; D remains ambiguous. V lost 1 base to trimming and J lost 6 bases, with 7 bases between them. Germline V lookup: CDR1 LGHDT, CDR2 YNNKEL (reference sequence). The CDR3 runs to 13 residues. CDR3 region: CASSQGVAQPQHF. In DNA, the CDR3 is TGTGCCAGCAGCCAAGGAGTTGCTCAGCCCCAGCATTTT.

This chain connects TRBV24-1 to TRBJ2-3; 11 bases align to TRBD1. Per germline, CDR1 KGHDR and CDR2 SFDVKD. Trimming took 4 bases from V and 5 from J; bases not matched to a gene: 4. The CDR3 covers 15 residues. Written as DNA, the CDR3 is TGTGCCACCAGTGACGGGACAGGGGGTGGAGATACGCAGTATTTT. Its protein product is CATSDGTGGGDTQYF.

V is TRBV5-1 and J is TRBJ2-6, with 9 bases identical to TRBD1. The CDR3 runs 20 residues. Germline trimming cut 3 bases from V and 0 bases from J; bases unmatched to any gene: 13. From germline, CDR1 is SGHRS and CDR2 YFSETQ. The CDR3 reads CASSSSLPGQGPSGANVLTF. Written as DNA, the CDR3 is TGCGCCAGCAGCTCCTCTTTACCGGGACAGGGACCCTCTGGGGCCAACGTCCTGACTTTC. The full variable domain, with the rest looked up from reference TRBV5-1 and TRBJ2-6, is KAGVTQTPRYLIKTRGQQVTLSCSPISGHRSVSWYQQTPGQGLQFLFEYFSETQRNKGNFPGRFSGRQFSNSRSEMNVSTLELGDSALYLCASSSSLPGQGPSGANVLTFGAGSRLTVL.

This clonotype came up many times. The J gene is TRBJ2-6, the V gene TRBV6-5, with a possible D match to TRBD2 (6 bases). Germline CDR1 MNHEY, CDR2 SVGAGI. The length of the CDR3 is 19 residues. Between the trimmed V and J ends, which lost 0 bases and 0 bases, there was a span of 15 bases. The CDR3 region has the DNA TGTGCCAGCAGTTACTCGCATTTCGGGGGTCCCTCTGGGGCCAACGTCCTGACTTTC. Its protein is CASSYSHFGGPSGANVLTF.

The chain couples TRBV20-1 to TRBJ2-7; no definite D call. CDR3 length: 12 residues. V was clipped by 3 bases and J by 4 bases, with 10 bases between them. Per the germline V gene, CDR1 is DFQATT and CDR2 is SNEGSKA (reference sequence). As DNA, the CDR3 is TGCAGTGCTAGGCCTCTCCTATACGAGCAGTACTTC. Its translation: CSARPLLYEQYF.

This clonotype has a count of ten or more. The chain links TRBV28 to TRBJ1-1, with D perhaps matching TRBD1 (5 bases). Germline assignment: CDR1 MDHEN and CDR2 SYDVKM. The CDR3 length is 15 residues. Trimming stripped 6 bases from V and 5 bases from J, with 19 bases between. This chain's CDR3 is CASRPGGGEGTEAFF. The CDR3 bases are TGTGCCAGCAGGCCCGGGGGGGGTGAAGGTACTGAAGCTTTCTTT.

The CDR3 sequence is CATSDGGQGVYNEQFF. Here the CDR3 DNA reads TGTGCCACCAGTGACGGAGGACAGGGGGTCTACAATGAGCAGTTCTTC. The chain has TRBV24-1 and TRBJ2-1, with 10 bases that match TRBD1. Germline CDR1 and CDR2: KGHDR and SFDVKD. With V trimmed by 4 bases and J by 3 bases, 5 bases remained unmatched. The CDR3 consists of 16 residues.